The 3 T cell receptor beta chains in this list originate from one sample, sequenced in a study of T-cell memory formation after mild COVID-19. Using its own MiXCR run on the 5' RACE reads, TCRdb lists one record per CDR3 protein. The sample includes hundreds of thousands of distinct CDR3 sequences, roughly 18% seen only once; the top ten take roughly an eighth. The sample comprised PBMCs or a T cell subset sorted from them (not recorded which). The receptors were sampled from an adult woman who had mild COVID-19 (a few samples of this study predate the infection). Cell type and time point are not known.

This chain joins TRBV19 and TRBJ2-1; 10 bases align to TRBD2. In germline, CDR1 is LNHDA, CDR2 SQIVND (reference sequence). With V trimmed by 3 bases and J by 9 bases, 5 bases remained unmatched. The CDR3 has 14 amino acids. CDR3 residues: CASSMLAGVGEQFF. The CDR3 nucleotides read TGTGCCAGTAGTATGCTAGCGGGAGTTGGTGAGCAGTTCTTC. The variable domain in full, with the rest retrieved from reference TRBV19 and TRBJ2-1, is DGGITQSPKYLFRKEGQNVTLSCEQNLNHDAMYWYRQDPGQGLRLIYYSQIVNDFQKGDIAEGYSVSREKKESFPLTVTSAQKNPTAFYLCASSMLAGVGEQFFGPGTRLTVL.

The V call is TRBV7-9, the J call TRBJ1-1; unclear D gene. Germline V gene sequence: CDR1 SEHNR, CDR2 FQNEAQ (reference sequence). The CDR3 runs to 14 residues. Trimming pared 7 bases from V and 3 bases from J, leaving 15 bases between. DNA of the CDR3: TGTGCCAGCACTCTGAGGGCGCCGGACACTGAAGCTTTCTTT. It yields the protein CASTLRAPDTEAFF.

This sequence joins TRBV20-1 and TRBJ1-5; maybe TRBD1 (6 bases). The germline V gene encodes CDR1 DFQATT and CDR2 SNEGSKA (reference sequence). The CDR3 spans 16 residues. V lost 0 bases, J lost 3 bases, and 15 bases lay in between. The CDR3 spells CSAREMGAGVNQPQHF. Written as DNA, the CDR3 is TGCAGTGCTAGAGAGATGGGGGCAGGGGTCAATCAGCCCCAGCATTTT.